This T cell receptor beta chain was sequenced for a study of blood T cell repertoires in COVID-19. In the authors' methods: Reference gene primer amplification gave nucleated cell count estimates. Method: immunoSEQ multiplex PCR; TCRdb's copy keeps in-frame clones and lacks some. Clonal size and the V and J genes are those of that table, whereas D and trimming came from the DNA. This table has 65,000 or so clones, approximately 80% appearing once. Germline lookup yields CDR1 LNHDA and CDR2 SQIVND (reference sequence). Trimming took 5 bases from V and 3 from J, leaving 10 bases between them. The CDR3 has 13 amino acids.

The clonotype comes from a man aged 55 to 69 with acute or convalescent COVID-19. Material for sequencing was peripheral blood. The chain is built from TRBV19 and TRBJ1-2; D ambiguous. The CDR3 DNA sequence: TGTGCCAGTAGTCCAGTCCCGTACTATGGCTACACCTTC. It yields the protein CASSPVPYYGYTF.